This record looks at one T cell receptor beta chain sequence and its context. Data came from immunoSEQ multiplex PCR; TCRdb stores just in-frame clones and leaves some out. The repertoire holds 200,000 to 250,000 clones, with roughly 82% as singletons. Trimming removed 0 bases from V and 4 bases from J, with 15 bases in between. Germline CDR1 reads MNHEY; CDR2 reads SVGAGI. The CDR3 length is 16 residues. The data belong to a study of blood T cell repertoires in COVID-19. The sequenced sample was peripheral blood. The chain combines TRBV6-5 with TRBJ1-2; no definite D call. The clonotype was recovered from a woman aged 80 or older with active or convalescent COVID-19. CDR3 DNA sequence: TGTGCCAGCAGTTACTCAGGGAGCGGAGCTAGCTATGGCTACACCTTC. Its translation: CASSYSGSGASYGYTF.